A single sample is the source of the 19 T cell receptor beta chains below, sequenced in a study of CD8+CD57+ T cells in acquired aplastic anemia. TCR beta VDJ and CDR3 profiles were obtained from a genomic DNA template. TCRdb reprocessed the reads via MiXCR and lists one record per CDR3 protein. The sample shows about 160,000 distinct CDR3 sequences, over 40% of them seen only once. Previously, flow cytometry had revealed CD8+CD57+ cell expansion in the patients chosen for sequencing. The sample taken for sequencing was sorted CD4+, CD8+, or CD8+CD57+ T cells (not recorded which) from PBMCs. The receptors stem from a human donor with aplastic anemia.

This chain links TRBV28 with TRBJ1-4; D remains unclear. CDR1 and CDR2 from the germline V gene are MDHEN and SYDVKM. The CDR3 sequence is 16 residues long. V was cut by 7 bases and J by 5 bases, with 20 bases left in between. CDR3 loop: CASTPSSRSRNEKLFF. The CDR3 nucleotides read TGTGCCAGCACCCCGAGTTCCAGGAGCCGGAATGAAAAACTGTTTTTT.

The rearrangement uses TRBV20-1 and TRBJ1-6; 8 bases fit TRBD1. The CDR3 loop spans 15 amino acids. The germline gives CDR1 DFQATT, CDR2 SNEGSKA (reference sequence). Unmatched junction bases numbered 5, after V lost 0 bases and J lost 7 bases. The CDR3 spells CSARDPGQDNSPLHF. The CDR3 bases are TGCAGTGCTAGAGATCCGGGACAGGACAATTCACCCCTCCACTTT.

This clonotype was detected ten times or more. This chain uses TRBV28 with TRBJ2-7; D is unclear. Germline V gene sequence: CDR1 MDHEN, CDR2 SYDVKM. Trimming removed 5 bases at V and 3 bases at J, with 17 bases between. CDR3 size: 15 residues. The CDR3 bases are TGTGCCAGCAGTCAGTTCAGGAATATCCACTACGAGCAGTACTTC. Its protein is CASSQFRNIHYEQYF.

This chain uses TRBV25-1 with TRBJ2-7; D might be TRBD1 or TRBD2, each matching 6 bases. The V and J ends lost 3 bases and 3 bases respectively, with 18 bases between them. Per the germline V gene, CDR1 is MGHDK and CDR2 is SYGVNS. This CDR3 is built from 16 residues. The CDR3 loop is CASSDHFGGRGYEQYF. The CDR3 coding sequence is TGTGCCAGCAGTGACCACTTCGGGGGCCGGGGCTACGAGCAGTACTTC.

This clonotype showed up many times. The CDR3, as DNA: TGTGCCAGCAGCCAGTTGGACATTGTCTCCTACGAGCAGTACTTC. Translating it yields CASSQLDIVSYEQYF. This sequence joins TRBV5-6 and TRBJ2-7, with D possibly being TRBD1 (5 bases). Germline V CDR1 and CDR2: SGHDT, YYEEEE. The V end lost 4 bases, the J end lost 0 bases, and 14 bases lay between the germline ends. This CDR3 spans 15 amino acids.

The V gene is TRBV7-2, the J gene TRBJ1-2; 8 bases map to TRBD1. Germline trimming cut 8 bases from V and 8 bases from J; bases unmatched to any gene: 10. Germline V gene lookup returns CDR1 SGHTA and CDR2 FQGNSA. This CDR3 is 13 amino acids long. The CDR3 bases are TGTGCCAGCGCCATCGGACAGGGAGGCGGCTACACCTTC. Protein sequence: CASAIGQGGGYTF.

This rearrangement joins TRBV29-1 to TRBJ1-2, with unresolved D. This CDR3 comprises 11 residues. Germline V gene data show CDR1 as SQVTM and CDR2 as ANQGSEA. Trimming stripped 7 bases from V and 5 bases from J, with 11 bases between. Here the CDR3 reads CSAAVIYGYTF. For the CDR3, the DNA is TGCAGCGCTGCAGTTATTTATGGCTACACCTTC.

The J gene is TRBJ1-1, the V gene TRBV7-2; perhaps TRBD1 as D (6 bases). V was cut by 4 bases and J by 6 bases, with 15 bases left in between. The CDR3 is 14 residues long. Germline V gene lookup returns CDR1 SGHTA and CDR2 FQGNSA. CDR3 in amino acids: CASSYVQGNAEAFF. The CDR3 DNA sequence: TGTGCCAGCAGCTATGTACAGGGAAACGCTGAAGCTTTCTTT.

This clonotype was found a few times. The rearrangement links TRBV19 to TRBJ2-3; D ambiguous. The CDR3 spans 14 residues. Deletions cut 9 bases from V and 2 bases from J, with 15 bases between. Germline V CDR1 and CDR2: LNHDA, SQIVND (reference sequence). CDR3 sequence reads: CASSKTPLTDTQYF. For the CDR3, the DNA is TGTGCCAGCTCAAAAACCCCCCTCACAGATACGCAGTATTTT.

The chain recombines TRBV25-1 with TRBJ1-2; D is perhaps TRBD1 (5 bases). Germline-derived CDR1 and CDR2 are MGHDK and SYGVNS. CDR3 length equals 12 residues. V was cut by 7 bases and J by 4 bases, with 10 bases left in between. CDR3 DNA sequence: TGTGCCAGCACCAGGGCGGGCTATGGCTACACCTTC. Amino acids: CASTRAGYGYTF.

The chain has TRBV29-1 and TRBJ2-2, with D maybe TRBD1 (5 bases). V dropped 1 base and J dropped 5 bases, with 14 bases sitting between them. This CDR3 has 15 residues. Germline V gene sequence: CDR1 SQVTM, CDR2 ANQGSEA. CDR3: CSVEVTPGKTGELFF. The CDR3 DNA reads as TGCAGCGTTGAAGTCACGCCAGGGAAAACCGGGGAGCTGTTTTTT.

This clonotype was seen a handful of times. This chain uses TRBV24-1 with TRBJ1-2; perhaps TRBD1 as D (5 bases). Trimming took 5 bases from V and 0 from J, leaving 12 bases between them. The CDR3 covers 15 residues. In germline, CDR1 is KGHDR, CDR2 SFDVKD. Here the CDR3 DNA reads TGTGCCACCAGTGCGGGCAGGGATTCTAACTATGGCTACACCTTC. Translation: CATSAGRDSNYGYTF.

CDR3 sequence reads: CASSWDTTYGYTF. The CDR3 bases are TGTGCCAGCAGCTGGGACACTACCTATGGCTACACCTTC. J is TRBJ1-2 and V is TRBV7-9; a weak D match, TRBD1 (6 bases). Germline loops: CDR1 SEHNR, CDR2 FQNEAQ (reference sequence). The CDR3 sequence is 13 residues long. V was cut by 4 bases and J by 4 bases, with 10 bases left in between.

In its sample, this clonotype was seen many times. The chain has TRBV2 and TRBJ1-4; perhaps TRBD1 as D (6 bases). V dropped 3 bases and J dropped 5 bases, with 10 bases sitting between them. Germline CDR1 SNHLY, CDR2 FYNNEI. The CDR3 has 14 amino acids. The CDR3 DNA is TGTGCCAGCAGTGATCGACAGGTGAATGAAAAACTGTTTTTT. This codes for CASSDRQVNEKLFF.

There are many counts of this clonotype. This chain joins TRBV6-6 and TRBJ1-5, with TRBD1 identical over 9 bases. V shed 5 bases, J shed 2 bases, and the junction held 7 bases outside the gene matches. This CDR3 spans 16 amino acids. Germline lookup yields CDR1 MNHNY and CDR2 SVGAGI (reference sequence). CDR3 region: CASSRQGTGRNQPQHF. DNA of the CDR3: TGTGCCAGCAGTCGACAAGGGACAGGGCGCAATCAGCCCCAGCATTTT.

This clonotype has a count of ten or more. The CDR3 spells CASTKISNQPQHF. The DNA of the CDR3 is TGTGCCAGCACAAAGATAAGCAATCAGCCCCAGCATTTT. The J gene is TRBJ1-5, the V gene TRBV12-3 or TRBV12-4; D is uncertain. This CDR3 has 13 residues. V lost 7 bases to trimming and J lost 1 base, with 8 bases between them.

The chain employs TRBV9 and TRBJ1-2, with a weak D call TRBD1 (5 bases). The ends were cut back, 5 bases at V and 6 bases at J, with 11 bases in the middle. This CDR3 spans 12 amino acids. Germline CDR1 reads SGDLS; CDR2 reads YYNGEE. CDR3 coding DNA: TGTGCCAGCAGAACAGGAGCAGATGGCTACACCTTC. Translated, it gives CASRTGADGYTF.

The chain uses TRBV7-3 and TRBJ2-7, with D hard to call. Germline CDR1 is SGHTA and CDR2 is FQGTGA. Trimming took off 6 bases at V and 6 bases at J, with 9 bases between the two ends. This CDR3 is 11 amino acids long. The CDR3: CASSSASEQYF. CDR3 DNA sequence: TGTGCCAGCAGTTCCGCCTCCGAGCAGTACTTC.

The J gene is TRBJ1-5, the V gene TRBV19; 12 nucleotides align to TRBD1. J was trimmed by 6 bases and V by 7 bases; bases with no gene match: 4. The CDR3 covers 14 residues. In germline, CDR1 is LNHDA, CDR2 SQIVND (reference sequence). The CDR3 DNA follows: TGTGCCAGTATGGGACAGGGGGCGCGTCAGCCCCAGCATTTT. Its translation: CASMGQGARQPQHF.